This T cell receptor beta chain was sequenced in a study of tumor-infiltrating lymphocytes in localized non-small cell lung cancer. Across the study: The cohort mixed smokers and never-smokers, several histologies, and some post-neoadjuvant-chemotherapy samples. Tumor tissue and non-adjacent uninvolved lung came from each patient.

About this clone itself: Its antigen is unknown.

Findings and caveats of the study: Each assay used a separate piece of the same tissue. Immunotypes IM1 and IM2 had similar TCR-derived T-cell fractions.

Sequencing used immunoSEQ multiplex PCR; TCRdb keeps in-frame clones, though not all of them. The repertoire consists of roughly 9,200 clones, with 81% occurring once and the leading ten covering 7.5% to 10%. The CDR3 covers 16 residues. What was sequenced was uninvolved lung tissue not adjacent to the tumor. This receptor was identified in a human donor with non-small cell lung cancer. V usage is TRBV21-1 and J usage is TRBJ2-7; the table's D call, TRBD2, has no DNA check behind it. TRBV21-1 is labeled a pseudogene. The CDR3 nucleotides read TGTGCCAGCAGCAAAGAACAACTAGCGGGGGGCTACGAGCAGTACTTC. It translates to CASSKEQLAGGYEQYF.